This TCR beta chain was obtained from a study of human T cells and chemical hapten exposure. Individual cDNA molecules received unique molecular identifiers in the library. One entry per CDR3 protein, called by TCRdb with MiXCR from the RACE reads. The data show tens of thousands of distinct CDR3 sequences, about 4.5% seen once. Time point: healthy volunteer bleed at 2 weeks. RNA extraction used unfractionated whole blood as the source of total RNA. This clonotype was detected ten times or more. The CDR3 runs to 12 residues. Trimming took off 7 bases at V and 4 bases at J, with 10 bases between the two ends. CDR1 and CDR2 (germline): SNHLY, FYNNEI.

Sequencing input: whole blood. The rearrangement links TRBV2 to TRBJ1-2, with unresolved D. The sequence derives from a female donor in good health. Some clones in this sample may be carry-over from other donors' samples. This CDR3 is CASITVSYGYTF. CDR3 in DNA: TGTGCCAGCATCACAGTAAGCTATGGCTACACCTTC.